A single sample is the source of the 23 T cell receptor beta chains below, sequenced in a study of post-analysis software for immune sequencing data (dated by TCRdb to 2015 to 2017). The time point label corresponds to: second blood draw from one MS patient after hematopoietic stem cell transplantation. The library was generated by PCR. TCRdb records Illumina HiSeq 2500 as the sequencer. Unique molecular identifiers were incorporated into TCR beta cDNA libraries to reduce PCR and sequencing biases. TCRdb's own reprocessing of the public reads used fastp at Q25 and MiXCR and kept productive beta chains. CDR3 protein duplicates are merged, each entry listing the most common genes and DNA. The sample table holds around 150,000 distinct CDR3 sequences, of which around 36% were seen once. The ten largest clonotypes hold roughly 28% of the sample. Material: blood, obtained after autologous hematopoietic stem cell transplantation. These receptors were collected from a girl aged 10-17 years with multiple sclerosis. Donor details come from another sample of the same person, matched by shared clones.

The chain has TRBV11-3 and TRBJ2-1, with TRBD1 matching over 12 bases. Germline assignment: CDR1 SGHNT and CDR2 YENEEA. This CDR3 contains 22 residues. V was pared by 5 bases and J by 7 bases, with 27 bases of the junction left unmatched. CDR3 protein: CASSRMAWTTRDRGRSSNEQFF. The CDR3 DNA reads TGTGCCAGCAGCCGCATGGCCTGGACAACCCGGGACAGGGGGCGTTCGAGTAATGAGCAGTTCTTC.

A remark on this clonotype: Since a much larger clone is just one base distant, this may be a read error. V and J are TRBV24-1 and TRBJ1-2, with D uncertain. Germline V gives CDR1 KGHDR, CDR2 SFDVKD. Trimming pared 4 bases from V and 8 bases from J, leaving 13 bases between. The CDR3 runs to 13 residues. CDR3 sequence reads: CATSDLDLGGYTF. As DNA, the CDR3 is TGTGCCACCAGTGACCTTGACCTGGGCGGCTACACCTTC.

This clonotype turned up a few times. This chain links TRBV3-1 with TRBJ2-7, with 7 bases aligning to TRBD2. This CDR3 comprises 16 residues. V gave up 4 bases and J gave up 1 base; unmatched junction bases: 10. The germline gives CDR1 LGHDT, CDR2 YNNKEL (reference sequence). The CDR3, as DNA: TGTGCCAGCAGCCCCGGGGTCTCTAGCGGATCCTACGAGCAGTACTTC. Translated: CASSPGVSSGSYEQYF.

The chain combines TRBV4-1 with TRBJ1-4, with D uncertain. V was trimmed by 1 base and J by 2 bases, leaving 11 bases between them. The CDR3 runs to 16 residues. CDR1 is MGHRA and CDR2 is YSYEKL in the germline V gene. In DNA, the CDR3 is TGCGCCAGCAGCCAAGGGGTAGGAACTACTAATGAAAAACTGTTTTTT. This translates into CASSQGVGTTNEKLFF.

Points on this clonotype: A much more abundant neighbour one base away suggests this may be a read error. This chain joins TRBV15 and TRBJ2-5; a weak D match, TRBD2 (5 bases). The J call may be wrong; the DNA end is better matched by TRBJ2-7. Germline CDR1 is LNHNV and CDR2 is YYDKDF (reference sequence). The CDR3 consists of 16 residues. CDR3 sequence: CATSRDGRLAIYEQYF. In DNA form, the CDR3 reads TGTGCCACCAGCAGAGATGGGCGGCTAGCTATCTACGAGCAGTACTTC.

The rearrangement links TRBV7-9 to TRBJ1-6; the D gene is possibly TRBD1 (6 bases). The CDR3 spans 15 residues. Trimming cost V 5 bases and J 9 bases, with 17 bases left between them. Germline V lookup: CDR1 SEHNR, CDR2 FQNEAQ (reference sequence). CDR3 sequence: CASSPEGVISSPLHF. DNA of the CDR3: TGTGCCAGCAGCCCGGAGGGGGTTATTAGTTCACCCCTCCACTTT.

The genes are TRBV3-1 and TRBJ1-1, with 8 bases matching TRBD1. Per germline, CDR1 LGHDT and CDR2 YNNKEL (reference sequence). The CDR3 contains 17 residues. The trim removed 0 bases at V and 5 bases at J, leaving 11 bases unmatched. The CDR3 loop is CASSQEHPSGGRTEAFF. CDR3 coding DNA: TGTGCCAGCAGCCAAGAACATCCGTCAGGGGGCCGGACTGAAGCTTTCTTT.

The chain has TRBV10-3 and TRBJ1-1, with D perhaps matching TRBD1 (6 bases). CDR1 is ENHRY, CDR2 SYGVKD, per germline. The CDR3 extends over 12 amino acids. Between the trimmed V and J ends, which lost 3 bases and 7 bases, there was a span of 9 bases. The CDR3 bases are TGTGCCATCAGTGAAGGGACACATGAAGCTTTCTTT. Protein: CAISEGTHEAFF.

This clonotype was counted a single time. The V call is TRBV7-9, the J call TRBJ2-1; 10 bases are a match to TRBD1. This CDR3 spans 14 amino acids. V shed 4 bases, J shed 7 bases, and the junction held 4 bases outside the gene matches. The germline gives CDR1 SEHNR, CDR2 FQNEAQ (reference sequence). The CDR3 here is CASSSGQGKNEQFF. As DNA, the CDR3 is TGTGCCAGCAGCTCGGGACAGGGGAAGAATGAGCAGTTCTTC.

The chain employs TRBV7-6 and TRBJ2-7; D may be TRBD1 (5 bases). CDR3 size: 16 residues. In germline, CDR1 is SGHVS, CDR2 FNYEAQ. V was clipped by 4 bases and J by 0 bases, with 16 bases between them. CDR3 in DNA: TGTGCCAGCAGCTCCGCTGGGGCGGCTAGCTCCTACGAGCAGTACTTC. Its translation is CASSSAGAASSYEQYF.

This chain connects TRBV10-2 to TRBJ1-5; D unresolved. Germline V lookup: CDR1 WSHSY, CDR2 SAAADI. This CDR3 is built from 15 residues. The V and J ends lost 11 bases and 11 bases respectively, with 28 bases between them. In nucleotides, the CDR3 is TGCGCCGGCCCCCTAGGCTATGTCATGGTGGTCGCCCAGCATTTT. It encodes CAGPLGYVMVVAQHF.

CDR3 coding DNA: TGTGCCAGCAGCTCCCCTCCGGGACAGCCATACAATGAGCAGTTCTTC. Translated: CASSSPPGQPYNEQFF. The chain is built from TRBV7-9 and TRBJ2-1, with 7 nucleotides matching TRBD1. The germline gives CDR1 SEHNR, CDR2 FQNEAQ (reference sequence). V dropped 4 bases and J dropped 4; count of bases not matched to a gene: 10. The CDR3 contains 16 residues.

The rearrangement joins TRBV5-6 to TRBJ2-7, with D uncertain. The CDR3 has 14 amino acids. Germline CDR1 is SGHDT and CDR2 is YYEEEE. Trimming removed 5 bases at V and 2 bases at J, with 14 bases between. CDR3 protein: CASRRLQLTYEQYF. The CDR3 DNA sequence: TGTGCCAGCAGAAGACTCCAATTAACCTACGAGCAGTACTTC. The variable domain in full, with the rest retrieved from reference TRBV5-6 and TRBJ2-7, is DAGVTQSPTHLIKTRGQQVTLRCSPKSGHDTVSWYQQALGQGPQFIFQYYEEEERQRGNFPDRFSGHQFPNYSSELNVNALLLGDSALYLCASRRLQLTYEQYFGPGTRLTVT.

Points on this clonotype: A much larger clonotype is one base distant, so this may be a read error. The rearrangement joins TRBV29-1 to TRBJ2-7; D is unresolved. CDR1 and CDR2 from the germline V gene are SQVTM and ANQGSEA. The germline V and J ends were trimmed by 7 bases and 6 bases, with 13 bases remaining between them. There are 11 residues in the CDR3. The CDR3 loop is CSALDQSEQYF. The DNA of the CDR3 is TGCAGCGCTTTAGATCAGTCCGAGCAGTACTTC.

The chain couples TRBV28 to TRBJ2-1; TRBD1 aligns across 10 bases. Per germline, CDR1 MDHEN and CDR2 SYDVKM. The CDR3 consists of 14 residues. The V gene end was trimmed by 4 bases and the J gene end by 5 bases; junction bases not matched to a gene: 2. The CDR3 loop is CASSWDRGNNEQFF. CDR3 DNA: TGTGCCAGCAGTTGGGACAGGGGTAACAATGAGCAGTTCTTC.

A note on this clonotype: A read error may account for a junction end that differs from germline. CDR3 region: CASSPRERGRFYNKQFF. DNA of the CDR3: TGTGCCAGCAGCCCGAGGGAGCGCGGGAGATTCTACAATAAGCAGTTCTTC. The V call is TRBV5-6, the J call TRBJ2-1, with 7 nucleotides matching TRBD2. Germline assignment: CDR1 SGHDT and CDR2 YYEEEE. CDR3 length: 17 amino acids. Complete variable domain (other parts from reference TRBV5-6 and TRBJ2-1): DAGVTQSPTHLIKTRGQQVTLRCSPKSGHDTVSWYQQALGQGPQFIFQYYEEEERQRGNFPDRFSGHQFPNYSSELNVNALLLGDSALYLCASSPRERGRFYNKQFFGPGTRLTVL.

This chain connects TRBV9 to TRBJ2-5, with 7 bases identical to TRBD2. Germline CDR1 is SGDLS and CDR2 is YYNGEE. This CDR3 comprises 15 residues. Trimming took 0 bases from V and 11 from J; bases not matched to a gene: 13. This CDR3 is CASSVASVPAGEQYF. CDR3 DNA sequence: TGTGCCAGCAGCGTAGCTAGTGTACCCGCGGGGGAGCAGTACTTC.

This clonotype was counted only a few times. V usage is TRBV12-3 or TRBV12-4 and J usage is TRBJ2-1; TRBD2 aligns across 9 bases. Trimming removed 6 bases from V and 0 bases from J; junction bases left unmatched: 6. This CDR3 region has 16 residues. The CDR3 DNA sequence: TGTGCCAGCAGCACCGGGACTAGCAGCTCCTACAATGAGCAGTTCTTC. Translating it yields CASSTGTSSSYNEQFF.

This clonotype has only a few counts. The gene calls are TRBV20-1 and TRBJ1-2; D is undetermined. This CDR3 spans 15 amino acids. Germline-derived CDR1 and CDR2 are DFQATT and SNEGSKA (reference sequence). V dropped 0 bases and J dropped 2 bases, with 13 bases sitting between them. CDR3: CSARDPTAINYGYTF. CDR3 DNA: TGCAGTGCTAGAGATCCAACCGCGATCAACTATGGCTACACCTTC.

V usage is TRBV4-3 and J usage is TRBJ1-6; TRBD1 is a possible D gene (5 bases). Trimming shortened V by 4 bases and J by 5 bases, and 9 bases separated the two germline ends. Germline loops: CDR1 LGHNA, CDR2 YSLEER. The CDR3 covers 14 residues. CDR3 in amino acids: CASSPHRNNSPLHF. The CDR3 region has the DNA TGCGCCAGCAGCCCCCACAGGAATAATTCACCCCTCCACTTT.

The chain employs TRBV6-2 or TRBV6-3 and TRBJ1-1; 8 nucleotides match TRBD1. Trimming removed 5 bases from V and 6 bases from J; junction bases left unmatched: 8. This CDR3 contains 14 residues. Germline values: CDR1 MNHEY, CDR2 SVGEGT. The CDR3: CASSKDRDPPEAFF. The CDR3 DNA is TGTGCCAGCAGTAAGGACAGGGACCCCCCTGAAGCTTTCTTT.

V and J are TRBV27 and TRBJ1-3, with D unclear. The length of the CDR3 is 14 residues. CDR1 MNHEY and CDR2 SMNVEV come from the germline V gene (reference sequence). Trimming shortened V by 6 bases and J by 0 bases, and 9 bases separated the two germline ends. CDR3 DNA: TGTGCCAGCAGCGAACGGGGCTCTGGAAACACCATATATTTT. It encodes CASSERGSGNTIYF.

This clonotype was observed a handful of times. The chain links TRBV9 to TRBJ2-1; the D is unclear. CDR1 and CDR2 (germline): SGDLS, YYNGEE. Trimming shortened V by 4 bases and J by 7 bases, and 12 bases separated the two germline ends. The CDR3 runs to 13 residues. The DNA for the CDR3 is TGTGCCAGCAGCCCCGAATCGGAGAATGAGCAGTTCTTC. Protein product: CASSPESENEQFF.